A single sample is the source of the 16 T cell receptor beta chains below, sequenced in a study of T-cell reconstitution after alpha-beta-depleted transplantation in children. For TCRbeta, the library was prepared with unique molecular identifiers. TCRdb redid the calling of the PCR reads with MiXCR, one entry per CDR3 protein. The sample contains about 420,000 distinct CDR3 sequences, 15% to 20% of which appear only once. Sequenced here: PBMCs, mostly from graft donor cells, sampled 360 days after TCRalphabeta/CD19-depleted stem cell transplant. All receptors derive from a boy in the first two years of life who had a stem cell transplant for Wiskott-Aldrich syndrome, so the T cells may come from the graft donor.

The chain has TRBV6-5 and TRBJ2-3, with D unresolved. CDR1 MNHEY and CDR2 SVGAGI come from the germline V gene. V dropped 6 bases and J dropped 5 bases, with 6 bases sitting between them. CDR3 size: 11 residues. This chain's CDR3 is CASRGLDTQYF. In nucleotides, the CDR3 is TGTGCCAGCAGGGGTTTAGATACGCAGTATTTT.

This clonotype was seen repeatedly, ten times or more. The genes are TRBV29-1 and TRBJ1-1; D is uncertain. Germline assignment: CDR1 SQVTM and CDR2 ANQGSEA. Trimming removed 0 bases from V and 4 bases from J, with 18 bases in between. CDR3 length: 16 amino acids. In DNA form, the CDR3 reads TGCAGCGTTGAAGACCTCGGACCGGGATCGGTCACTGAAGCTTTCTTT. Protein sequence: CSVEDLGPGSVTEAFF.

This clonotype was observed at least ten times. The chain links TRBV2 to TRBJ2-1; 11 bases are shared with TRBD2. The CDR3 is made up of 13 amino acids. Germline-derived CDR1 and CDR2 are SNHLY and FYNNEI. V shed 6 bases, J shed 7 bases, and the junction held 2 bases outside the gene matches. CDR3 nucleotide sequence: TGTGCCAGCAGGGCTAGCGGGAGGAATGAGCAGTTCTTC. This codes for CASRASGRNEQFF.

This chain connects TRBV18 to TRBJ2-3; 11 nucleotides line up with TRBD2. V lost 2 bases and J lost 6; bases outside the gene matches: 4. The germline CDR1 and CDR2 sequences are KGHSH and LQKENI. The CDR3 consists of 15 residues. CDR3 nucleotides: TGTGCCAGCTCACCAGGGACTAGCGGATGGGATACGCAGTATTTT. Translation gives CASSPGTSGWDTQYF.

This chain uses TRBV7-2 with TRBJ2-3; 8 bases match TRBD1. Trimming took 3 bases from V and 0 from J; bases not matched to a gene: 5. CDR3 length equals 16 residues. Germline V CDR1 and CDR2: SGHTA, FQGNSA. CDR3 in DNA: TGTGCCAGCAGCTTCTCAGGGGGCGCGAGCACAGATACGCAGTATTTT. It translates to CASSFSGGASTDTQYF.

The chain joins TRBV21-1 to TRBJ2-5; the D call TRBD1 from the table was never checked on the DNA. TRBV21-1 is listed as a pseudogene. This CDR3 has 18 amino acids. CDR3 in amino acids: CASSKYPQGGGQRETQYF. CDR3 nucleotides: TGTGCCAGCAGCAAATACCCTCAAGGGGGGGGGCAGCGAGAGACCCAGTACTTC.

J is TRBJ2-7 and V is TRBV7-6, with D uncertain. Germline lookup yields CDR1 SGHVS and CDR2 FNYEAQ. This CDR3 region has 15 residues. Trimming pared 4 bases from V and 3 bases from J, leaving 16 bases between. CDR3 coding DNA: TGTGCCAGCAGCTCGTGGCCTAGATCAGACTACGAGCAGTACTTC. Protein: CASSSWPRSDYEQYF.

V is TRBV24-1 and J is TRBJ2-1; maybe TRBD1 (5 bases). The germline gives CDR1 KGHDR, CDR2 SFDVKD. The V end was cut by 1 base, the J end by 3 bases, with 9 bases between. The CDR3 is made up of 15 amino acids. The CDR3 reads CATSDFRGNYNEQFF. CDR3 in DNA: TGTGCCACCAGTGATTTTAGGGGCAACTACAATGAGCAGTTCTTC.

This clonotype was detected only a few times. The chain joins TRBV5-5 to TRBJ2-7; D gene ambiguous. Germline CDR1 and CDR2: SGHKS and YYEKEE (reference sequence). This CDR3 is 14 amino acids long. V was pared by 1 base and J by 2 bases, with 10 bases between. CDR3 DNA sequence: TGTGCCAGCAGCTTGCCGGACGGTCCCTACGAGCAGTACTTC. Translated, it gives CASSLPDGPYEQYF.

The chain recombines TRBV12-3 or TRBV12-4 with TRBJ1-2; D is unclear. This CDR3 is 14 amino acids long. Trimming took 2 bases from V and 10 from J, leaving 17 bases between them. The CDR3 region is CASSLFKRGGFYTF. CDR3 nucleotide sequence: TGTGCCAGCAGTTTATTTAAGCGAGGAGGATTCTACACCTTC.

The gene calls are TRBV27 and TRBJ2-4; 7 bases are shared with TRBD1. The V gene's germline CDR1 is MNHEY and CDR2 SMNVEV (reference sequence). Germline trimming cut 5 bases from V and 1 base from J; bases unmatched to any gene: 2. The CDR3 length is 14 residues. The DNA for the CDR3 is TGTGCCAGCAGTACAGGGGTGGCCAAAAACATTCAGTACTTC. It specifies CASSTGVAKNIQYF.

Only a few counts were recorded for this clonotype. The genes are TRBV6-5 and TRBJ2-7; tentatively, D is TRBD1 (5 bases). Trimming removed 2 bases from V and 6 bases from J, with 11 bases in between. CDR1 MNHEY and CDR2 SVGAGI come from the germline V gene. This CDR3 comprises 13 residues. The CDR3 bases are TGTGCCAGCAGTTACAGCAGGGTCTCCGAGCAGTACTTC. Amino acid sequence: CASSYSRVSEQYF.

J is TRBJ2-7 and V is TRBV5-1, with 8 bases that match TRBD1. Losses at the gene ends were 5 bases for V and 6 bases for J; bases not matched to a gene: 10. CDR1 is SGHRS, CDR2 YFSETQ, per germline. There are 14 residues in the CDR3. DNA of the CDR3: TGCGCCAGCAGTTTTGACAGGGGTTTCGGCGAGCAGTACTTC. Its translation: CASSFDRGFGEQYF.

This clonotype was found a few times. The CDR3 coding sequence is TGTGCCATCAGTGCTCACAGCAACACCGGGGAGCTGTTTTTT. This encodes CAISAHSNTGELFF. This chain links TRBV10-3 with TRBJ2-2; no firm D call. V shed 4 bases and J shed 2 bases, with 8 bases lying between them. Per the germline V gene, CDR1 is ENHRY and CDR2 is SYGVKD. This CDR3 region has 14 residues.

The genes are TRBV12-3 or TRBV12-4 and TRBJ2-1; D gene uncertain. This CDR3 has 16 amino acids. The V and J ends lost 1 base and 0 bases respectively, with 10 bases between them. The CDR3 region is CASSLGVRSSYNEQFF. The CDR3 bases are TGTGCCAGCAGTTTAGGAGTCAGGAGCTCCTACAATGAGCAGTTCTTC.

The chain carries TRBV12-3 or TRBV12-4 and TRBJ2-2; D is ambiguous. The CDR3 extends over 13 amino acids. Trimming took 2 bases from V and 6 from J, leaving 7 bases between them. The CDR3 loop is CASSLTDPGELFF. The CDR3 coding sequence is TGTGCCAGCAGTTTAACAGATCCCGGGGAGCTGTTTTTT.